This T cell receptor beta chain was captured in a study of T-cell memory formation after mild COVID-19. Study summary: Among the donors, TCR clusters were largely specific to each donor. Findings and limits, study-wide: Clones that got smaller from day 15 to 85 had even CD4/CD8, while clones growing later tipped toward CD4+.

CDR1 and CDR2 (germline): SGHAT, FQNNGV. The V gene lost 5 bases and the J gene lost 0 bases, with 14 bases spanning the gap. The CDR3 spans 15 residues. cDNA libraries for TCR alpha and TCR beta, carrying sample barcodes and UMIs, came from 5'RACE with constant-segment primers. TCRdb redid the calling of the 5' RACE reads with MiXCR, one entry per CDR3 protein. The data contain fewer than 650,000 distinct CDR3 sequences, about a fifth of them singletons. This clonotype has only a few counts. Its specificity is not known. This TCR came from an adult woman who had mild COVID-19 (a few samples of this study predate the infection). Cell type and time point are not known. The specimen was PBMCs or a T cell subset sorted from them (not recorded which). The rearrangement links TRBV11-2 to TRBJ2-7, with D possibly matching TRBD1 (5 bases). CDR3 in amino acids: CASSVTGFDSYEQYF. DNA of the CDR3: TGTGCCAGCAGCGTAACAGGTTTTGACTCCTACGAGCAGTACTTC.